The 29 T cell receptor beta chains presented below share a single source sample, sequenced in a study of cytomegalovirus exposure and HLA in healthy donors. The PCR contained 60 Vbeta and 13 Jbeta primers. Clones were sequenced by immunoSEQ multiplex PCR, and TCRdb holds only the in-frame ones, with some missing. The data show about 160,000 clones, roughly 85% seen once. Sequenced material: PBMCs. The receptors originated from a man between 18 and 35 years old in good health and CMV-seropositive.

J is TRBJ2-7 and V is TRBV27; unclear D gene. CDR1 and CDR2 from the germline V gene are MNHEY and SMNVEV (reference sequence). This CDR3 has 13 amino acids. The V end lost 2 bases, the J end lost 3 bases, and 8 bases lay between the germline ends. The CDR3 nucleotides read TGTGCCAGCAGTTTAGGGCAGGTCTACGAGCAGTACTTC. Its translation is CASSLGQVYEQYF.

CDR3 sequence: CASSFRLASIEQYF. The CDR3 region has the DNA TGTGCCAGCAGTTTCCGACTAGCGTCCATAGAGCAGTACTTC. The chain combines TRBV28 with TRBJ2-7; 8 nucleotides agree with TRBD2. V lost 3 bases to trimming and J lost 7 bases; unmatched junction nucleotides: 8. In germline, CDR1 is MDHEN, CDR2 SYDVKM. This CDR3 spans 14 amino acids.

Regarding this clone: An end of the junction does not agree with germline; a read error may underlie this. The chain carries TRBV5-4 and TRBJ1-2; 9 bases fit TRBD1. The CDR3 consists of 14 residues. In germline, CDR1 is SGHNT, CDR2 YYREEE (reference sequence). The CDR3 DNA follows: TGTGCCAGCAGCTCCGGACAGGGGCCGCAAGCCAGAAGATTC. It encodes CASSSGQGPQARRF.

The chain couples TRBV5-1 to TRBJ2-7; TRBD1 aligns across 7 bases. The germline CDR1 and CDR2 sequences are SGHRS and YFSETQ. This CDR3 spans 13 amino acids. The J segment lost 1 base and the V segment lost 8 bases, leaving 6 bases of the junction unmatched. DNA for the CDR3: TGCGCCAGTAGAAGGGACAGATCCTACGAGCAGTACTTC. Residues: CASRRDRSYEQYF.

The chain uses TRBV7-2 and TRBJ2-1; D is perhaps TRBD1 (6 bases). This CDR3 has 17 residues. The V gene's germline CDR1 is SGHTA and CDR2 FQGNSA. V gave up 5 bases and J gave up 7 bases, with 24 bases separating them. The CDR3 here is CASSPYPQGTFGNEQFF. The CDR3 nucleotides read TGTGCCAGCAGCCCTTATCCACAGGGTACTTTTGGGAATGAGCAGTTCTTC.

This chain links TRBV18 with TRBJ2-7, with D perhaps matching TRBD2 (5 bases). Germline CDR1 is KGHSH and CDR2 is LQKENI. This CDR3 has 11 amino acids. Trimming took 3 bases from V and 5 from J, leaving 5 bases between them. The CDR3 nucleotides read TGTGCCAGCTCACCCGGGGACGAGCAGTACTTC. Its translation: CASSPGDEQYF.

This chain uses TRBV7-2 with TRBJ1-5; D unresolved. The CDR3 has 15 residues. Germline CDR1 reads SGHTA; CDR2 reads FQGNSA. V lost 0 bases to trimming and J lost 3 bases, with 9 bases between them. CDR3 coding DNA: TGTGCCAGCAGCTTAGCCTTGGGAGCCAATCAGCCCCAGCATTTT. It yields the protein CASSLALGANQPQHF.

J is TRBJ2-2 and V is TRBV27; D is uncertain. This CDR3 contains 14 residues. V was trimmed by 3 bases and J by 4 bases, leaving 9 bases between them. In germline, CDR1 is MNHEY, CDR2 SMNVEV (reference sequence). The CDR3 DNA follows: TGTGCCAGCAGTTTTGTCTACCCCACCGGGGAGCTGTTTTTT. This gives the protein CASSFVYPTGELFF.

The chain employs TRBV19 and TRBJ1-1, with D possibly matching TRBD1 (6 bases). CDR3 length: 12 amino acids. With 4 bases removed from V and 4 bases from J, the gap between germline ends came to 7 bases. Germline values: CDR1 LNHDA, CDR2 SQIVND (reference sequence). The CDR3 is CASSNRATEAFF. DNA for the CDR3: TGTGCCAGTAGTAACAGGGCCACTGAAGCTTTCTTT.

CDR3: CVRSLAWEGERDYEQYF. The CDR3 DNA reads TGTGTCAGAAGCTTAGCTTGGGAGGGGGAGCGCGACTACGAGCAGTACTTC. V and J are TRBV7-5 and TRBJ2-7; TRBD2, the D gene given by the table, was not confirmed from the DNA. TRBV7-5 is a recognized pseudogene. CDR3 length: 17 residues.

This chain's CDR3 is CASSQSGQGGTGELFF. The CDR3 DNA reads TGTGCCAGCTCACAAAGCGGACAGGGGGGCACCGGGGAGCTGTTTTTT. The chain couples TRBV18 to TRBJ2-2, with 10 bases that match TRBD1. Germline V lookup: CDR1 KGHSH, CDR2 LQKENI. The CDR3 has 16 amino acids. Trimming removed 4 bases from V and 4 bases from J; junction bases left unmatched: 6.

The chain uses TRBV27 and TRBJ2-7; the match to TRBD1 covers 10 bases. Germline V CDR1 and CDR2: MNHEY, SMNVEV (reference sequence). V shed 8 bases, J shed 1 base, and the junction held 8 bases outside the gene matches. The CDR3 is 15 amino acids. The CDR3 region is CASAKGQGLSYEQYF. In DNA, the CDR3 is TGTGCCAGCGCCAAGGGACAGGGGTTATCCTACGAGCAGTACTTC.

The chain uses TRBV19 and TRBJ1-2, with D possibly TRBD1 on 6 matching bases. The CDR3 has 14 amino acids. The germline CDR1 and CDR2 sequences are LNHDA and SQIVND (reference sequence). Between the trimmed V and J ends, which lost 6 bases and 8 bases, there was a span of 19 bases. Here the CDR3 DNA reads TGTGCCAGTAGCCCGACAGGCTCTTCGGGAGGCTACACCTTC. Protein sequence: CASSPTGSSGGYTF.

This sequence joins TRBV4-2 and TRBJ2-7; TRBD2 matches 10 bases. Trimming at V came to 2 bases and at J to 0 bases, leaving 4 bases not matched to a gene. From germline, CDR1 is LGHNA and CDR2 YNFKEQ. CDR3 size: 16 residues. This chain's CDR3 is CASSQTSGDSSYEQYF. The CDR3 DNA sequence: TGTGCCAGCAGCCAAACTAGCGGGGACAGCTCCTACGAGCAGTACTTC.

Turning to this clone: The junction does not match germline at one end; this may be a read error. The chain couples TRBV13 to TRBJ2-7; tentative D call: TRBD1 (5 bases). Per the germline V gene, CDR1 is PRHDT and CDR2 is FYEKMQ (reference sequence). The CDR3 sequence is 12 residues long. The CDR3 is CASSFERGLPTF. The DNA of the CDR3 is TGTGCCAGCAGCTTCGAAAGGGGCCTCCCCACTTTC.

The chain recombines TRBV29-1 with TRBJ1-2; TRBD1 matches 7 bases. Germline CDR1 reads SQVTM; CDR2 reads ANQGSEA. J lost 6 bases, V lost 5 bases, and 9 bases had no gene match. The CDR3 runs 13 residues. Here the CDR3 reads CSVMDRQTHGYTF. The CDR3 DNA reads TGCAGCGTTATGGACAGGCAGACTCATGGCTACACCTTC.

The chain has TRBV2 and TRBJ1-2; D perhaps matches TRBD1 (5 bases). The CDR3 totals 14 residues. Germline assignment: CDR1 SNHLY and CDR2 FYNNEI. The ends were cut back, 2 bases at V and 3 bases at J, with 10 bases in the middle. Here the CDR3 reads CASSEQGFDYGYTF. In DNA form, the CDR3 reads TGTGCCAGCAGTGAACAGGGATTTGACTATGGCTACACCTTC.

The chain carries TRBV7-6 and TRBJ2-7; TRBD1 is a possible D gene (6 bases). Germline V gene data show CDR1 as SGHVS and CDR2 as FNYEAQ. This CDR3 is built from 13 residues. Deletions cut 3 bases from V and 2 bases from J, with 8 bases between. The CDR3 spells CASSLGHTYEQYF. The CDR3 DNA is TGTGCCAGCAGCTTGGGACATACCTACGAGCAGTACTTC.

This sequence joins TRBV5-5 and TRBJ2-1; TRBD1 is a possible D gene (5 bases). The V end lost 1 base, the J end lost 2 bases, and 7 bases lay between the germline ends. The CDR3 loop spans 14 amino acids. The germline CDR1 and CDR2 sequences are SGHKS and YYEKEE (reference sequence). CDR3 sequence (DNA): TGTGCCAGCAGCTTGACACAGGCCTACAATGAGCAGTTCTTC. Its protein product is CASSLTQAYNEQFF.

The CDR3 nucleotides read TGTGCCAGCAGCAGCCGGACAGGAGGCTTTGTTGCTGAAGCTTTCTTT. The encoded protein is CASSSRTGGFVAEAFF. V is TRBV7-8 and J is TRBJ1-1; TRBD1 agrees at 7 bases. The CDR3 has 16 amino acids. The germline gives CDR1 SGHVS, CDR2 FQNEAQ. J was trimmed by 6 bases and V by 5 bases; bases with no gene match: 15.

Here the CDR3 reads CASSLGRHYGYTF. DNA for the CDR3: TGTGCCAGCAGTTTGGGCAGGCACTATGGCTACACCTTC. The rearrangement uses TRBV28 and TRBJ1-2; unclear D gene. The CDR3 contains 13 residues. Per germline, CDR1 MDHEN and CDR2 SYDVKM. Trimming shortened V by 3 bases and J by 3 bases, and 8 bases separated the two germline ends.

The chain links TRBV18 to TRBJ2-3; 8 bases align to TRBD2. This CDR3 spans 17 amino acids. V dropped 4 bases and J dropped 4; count of bases not matched to a gene: 13. CDR1 and CDR2 (germline): KGHSH, LQKENI. CDR3 loop: CASSLNPGGPGADTQYF. CDR3 coding DNA: TGTGCCAGCTCACTGAATCCGGGGGGGCCCGGTGCAGATACGCAGTATTTT.

CDR3 loop: CASIPRQPNTGELFF. CDR3 in DNA: TGTGCCAGTATCCCGCGGCAACCGAACACCGGGGAGCTGTTTTTT. V usage is TRBV19 and J usage is TRBJ2-2; D gene ambiguous. This CDR3 has 15 residues. CDR1 and CDR2 (germline): LNHDA, SQIVND (reference sequence). V lost 7 bases, J lost 0 bases, and 12 bases lay in between.

This clone was seen a few times. The chain links TRBV19 to TRBJ2-7; the match to TRBD2 covers 8 bases. Trimming removed 2 bases from V and 4 bases from J; junction bases left unmatched: 7. Germline loops: CDR1 LNHDA, CDR2 SQIVND (reference sequence). There are 15 residues in the CDR3. The CDR3 here is CASSISDSGEYEQYF. CDR3 coding DNA: TGTGCCAGTAGTATATCGGATAGCGGGGAGTACGAGCAGTACTTC.

The chain combines TRBV7-9 with TRBJ1-1; 9 bases fit TRBD1. The junction had 5 bases not matched to a gene; V was cut back by 5 bases and J by 1 base. CDR3 length: 15 amino acids. Germline-derived CDR1 and CDR2 are SEHNR and FQNEAQ (reference sequence). The CDR3 reads CASSAGQGWNTEAFF. CDR3 sequence (DNA): TGTGCCAGCAGCGCGGGACAGGGTTGGAACACTGAAGCTTTCTTT. Full variable domain (outside the CDR3, taken from reference TRBV7-9 and TRBJ1-1): DTGVSQNPRHKITKRGQNVTFRCDPISEHNRLYWYRQTLGQGPEFLTYFQNEAQLEKSRLLSDRFSAERPKGSFSTLEIQRTEQGDSAMYLCASSAGQGWNTEAFFGQGTRLTVV.

This clone showed up just a few times. CDR3 loop: CASSSVSSYEQYF. CDR3 DNA sequence: TGTGCCAGCAGCTCAGTCAGCTCCTACGAGCAGTACTTC. The chain joins TRBV7-6 to TRBJ2-7; D is ambiguous. V dropped 4 bases and J dropped 0 bases, with 7 bases sitting between them. Germline CDR1 SGHVS, CDR2 FNYEAQ. The CDR3 runs 13 residues.

This clone has a single count. This specimen includes other DNA sequences encoding the same CDR3. The chain's CDR3 is CASSDGQGADTQYF. The CDR3 DNA is TGTGCCAGCAGCGACGGACAGGGGGCAGATACGCAGTATTTT. V usage is TRBV6-4 and J usage is TRBJ2-3; 10 bases map to TRBD1. The CDR3 covers 14 residues. V dropped 6 bases and J dropped 4; count of bases not matched to a gene: 4. The germline V gene encodes CDR1 MRHNA and CDR2 SNTAGT.

This clone was seen at least ten times. V is TRBV5-4 and J is TRBJ1-2; a weak D match, TRBD1 (6 bases). V was shortened by 5 bases and J by 5 bases, with 19 bases between the two germline ends. Germline values: CDR1 SGHNT, CDR2 YYREEE (reference sequence). This CDR3 is 15 amino acids long. Written as DNA, the CDR3 is TGTGCCAGCAGGGAACGAGACAGGCCGTGGTATGGCTACACCTTC. It specifies CASRERDRPWYGYTF.

This clone occurred once. The V gene is TRBV19, the J gene TRBJ2-5, with a weak D call TRBD1 (6 bases). Germline V gene data show CDR1 as LNHDA and CDR2 as SQIVND (reference sequence). V was clipped by 6 bases and J by 5 bases, with 13 bases between them. The CDR3 length is 13 residues. The CDR3 here is CASRGRGSETQYF. The CDR3 coding sequence is TGTGCCAGTAGGGGCAGGGGATCGGAGACCCAGTACTTC.